This note documents a single TCR beta chain sequence. Reverse transcription of roughly 0.45 to 1 ug RNA was performed with random hexamers. TCRdb passed the immunoSEQ multiplex PCR reads through MiXCR, listing each CDR3 protein once. The sample lists some 120,000 distinct CDR3 sequences, around 94% occurring once. V lost 0 bases, J lost 2 bases, and 4 bases stayed unmatched. The CDR3 extends over 16 amino acids. Germline V lookup: CDR1 SGHRS, CDR2 YFSETQ. The data originate from a study of CD8 T cells in Susac syndrome. The chain couples TRBV5-1 to TRBJ2-2, with 7 bases identical to TRBD1. The sequence was collected from a human donor with Susac syndrome. The sequencing input was CD8+ T cells from PBMCs. CDR3: CASSLAAGGNTGELFF. The CDR3 DNA reads as TGCGCCAGCAGCTTGGCAGCAGGGGGAAACACCGGGGAGCTGTTTTTT.